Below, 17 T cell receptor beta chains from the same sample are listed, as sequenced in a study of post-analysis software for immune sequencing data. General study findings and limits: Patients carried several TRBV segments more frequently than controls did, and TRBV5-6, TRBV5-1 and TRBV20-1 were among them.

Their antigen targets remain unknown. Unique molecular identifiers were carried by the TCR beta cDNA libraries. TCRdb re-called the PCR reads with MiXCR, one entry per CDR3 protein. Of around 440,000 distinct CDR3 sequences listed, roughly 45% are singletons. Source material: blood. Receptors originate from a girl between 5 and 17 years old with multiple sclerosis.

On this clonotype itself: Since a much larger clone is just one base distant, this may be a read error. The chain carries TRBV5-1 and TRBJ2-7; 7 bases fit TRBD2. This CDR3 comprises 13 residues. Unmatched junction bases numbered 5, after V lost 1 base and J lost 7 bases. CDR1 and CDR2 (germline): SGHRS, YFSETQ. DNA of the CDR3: TGCGCCAGCAGCTTGACTAGCGACAATGAGCAGTACTTC. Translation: CASSLTSDNEQYF.

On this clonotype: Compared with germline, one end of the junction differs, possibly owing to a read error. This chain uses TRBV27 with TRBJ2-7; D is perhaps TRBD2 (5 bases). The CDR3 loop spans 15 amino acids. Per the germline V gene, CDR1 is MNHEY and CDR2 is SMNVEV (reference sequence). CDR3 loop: CASSLLDSPSDEQYF. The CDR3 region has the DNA TGTGCCAGCAGTTTGTTGGACTCCCCATCCGACGAGCAATACTTC.

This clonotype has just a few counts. In DNA, the CDR3 is TGTGCCACCAGCACGCAAAGGAACTACAGGGATGGGGCCAACGTCCTGACTTTC. Its protein product is CATSTQRNYRDGANVLTF. The gene calls are TRBV15 and TRBJ2-6, with a tentative D call TRBD1 (6 bases). V dropped 4 bases and J dropped 3 bases, with 19 bases sitting between them. CDR1 LNHNV and CDR2 YYDKDF come from the germline V gene (reference sequence). The CDR3 runs to 18 residues.

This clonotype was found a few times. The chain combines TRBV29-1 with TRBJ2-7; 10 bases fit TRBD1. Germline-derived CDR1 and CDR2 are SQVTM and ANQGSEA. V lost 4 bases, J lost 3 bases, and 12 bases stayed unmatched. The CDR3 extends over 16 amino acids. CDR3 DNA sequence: TGCAGCGTTGGGAGACAGGGGGCTGATGTCAGCTACGAGCAGTACTTC. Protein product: CSVGRQGADVSYEQYF.

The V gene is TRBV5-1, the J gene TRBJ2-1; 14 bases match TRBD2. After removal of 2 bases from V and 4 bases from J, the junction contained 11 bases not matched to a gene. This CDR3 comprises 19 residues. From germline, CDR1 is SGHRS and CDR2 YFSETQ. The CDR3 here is CASSFQGTSGSMSYNEQFF. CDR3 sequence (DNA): TGCGCCAGCAGCTTTCAAGGGACTAGCGGGAGTATGAGTTACAATGAGCAGTTCTTC.

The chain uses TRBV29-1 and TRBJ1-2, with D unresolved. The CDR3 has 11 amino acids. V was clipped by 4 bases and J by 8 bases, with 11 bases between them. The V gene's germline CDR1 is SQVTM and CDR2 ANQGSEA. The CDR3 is CSVAPPAGYTF. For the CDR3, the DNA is TGCAGCGTTGCCCCCCCGGCCGGCTACACCTTC.

CDR3 nucleotide sequence: TGTGCCAGCAGTGACAGGGGTGGCACAGATACGCAGTATTTT. Its protein is CASSDRGGTDTQYF. The chain couples TRBV28 to TRBJ2-3; TRBD1 matches 8 bases. Germline loops: CDR1 MDHEN, CDR2 SYDVKM. The CDR3 totals 14 residues. With 5 bases clipped from V and 1 base from J, the junction kept 2 bases outside the gene matches.

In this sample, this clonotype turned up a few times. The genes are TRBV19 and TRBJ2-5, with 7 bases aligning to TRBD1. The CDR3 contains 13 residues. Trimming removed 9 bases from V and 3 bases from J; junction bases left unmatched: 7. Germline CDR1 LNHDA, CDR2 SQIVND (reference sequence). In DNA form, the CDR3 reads TGTGCCAGCAGTGGGGACAGAGAAGAGACCCAGTACTTC. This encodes CASSGDREETQYF.

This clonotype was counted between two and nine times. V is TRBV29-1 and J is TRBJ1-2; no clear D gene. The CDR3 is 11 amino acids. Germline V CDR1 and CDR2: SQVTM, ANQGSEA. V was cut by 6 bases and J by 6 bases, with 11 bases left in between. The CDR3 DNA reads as TGCAGCGTGGTCCTGCAGGATGGCTACACCTTC. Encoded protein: CSVVLQDGYTF.

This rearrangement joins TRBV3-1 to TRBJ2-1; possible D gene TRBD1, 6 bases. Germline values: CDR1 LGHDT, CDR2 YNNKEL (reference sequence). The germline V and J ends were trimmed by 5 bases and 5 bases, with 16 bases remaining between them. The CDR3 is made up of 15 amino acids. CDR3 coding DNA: TGTGCCAGCAGCGGGGCAGGGGCGAAGGACAATGAGCAGTTCTTC. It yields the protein CASSGAGAKDNEQFF.

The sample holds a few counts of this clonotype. The CDR3 DNA is TGTGCCAGCAGTTTAACTAGCGGGCGTAACGGGGAGACCCAGTACTTC. It translates to CASSLTSGRNGETQYF. The chain has TRBV12-3 or TRBV12-4 and TRBJ2-5, with TRBD2 identical over 9 bases. J was trimmed by 5 bases and V by 2 bases; bases with no gene match: 9. The CDR3 covers 16 residues.

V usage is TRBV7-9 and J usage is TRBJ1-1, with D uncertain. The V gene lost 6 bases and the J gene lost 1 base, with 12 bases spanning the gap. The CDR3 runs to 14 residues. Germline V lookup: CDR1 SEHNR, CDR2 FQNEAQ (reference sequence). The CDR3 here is CASSSGRSNTEAFF. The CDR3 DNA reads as TGTGCCAGCAGTAGCGGACGGTCGAACACTGAAGCTTTCTTT.

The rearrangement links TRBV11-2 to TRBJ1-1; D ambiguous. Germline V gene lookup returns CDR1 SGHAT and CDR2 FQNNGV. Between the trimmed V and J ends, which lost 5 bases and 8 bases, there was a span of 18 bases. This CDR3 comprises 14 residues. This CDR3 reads CASSALRERGEAFF. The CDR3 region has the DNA TGTGCCAGCAGCGCCCTAAGGGAGCGAGGCGAAGCTTTCTTT.

DNA for the CDR3: TGTGCCAGCAGCTTAGAACCCCAGTACGAGCAGTACTTC. Translated: CASSLEPQYEQYF. V is TRBV11-2 and J is TRBJ2-7; D ambiguous. The CDR3 has 13 residues. Germline-derived CDR1 and CDR2 are SGHAT and FQNNGV. V dropped 0 bases and J dropped 4 bases, with 7 bases sitting between them. Combining the CDR3 with reference TRBV11-2 and TRBJ2-7 gives the whole variable domain EAGVAQSPRYKIIEKRQSVAFWCNPISGHATLYWYQQILGQGPKLLIQFQNNGVVDDSQLPKDRFSAERLKGVDSTLKIQPAKLEDSAVYLCASSLEPQYEQYFGPGTRLTVT.

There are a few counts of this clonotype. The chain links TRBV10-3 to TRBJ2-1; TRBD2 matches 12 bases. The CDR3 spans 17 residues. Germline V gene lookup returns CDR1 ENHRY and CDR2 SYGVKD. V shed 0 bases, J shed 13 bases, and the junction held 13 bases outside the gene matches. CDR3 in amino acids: CAISESSSGRVGETQFF. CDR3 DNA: TGTGCCATCAGTGAGTCTTCTAGCGGGAGGGTAGGAGAGACCCAGTTCTTC.

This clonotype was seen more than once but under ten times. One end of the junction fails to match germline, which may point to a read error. Here the CDR3 DNA reads TGTGCCAGCAGCTTAGCCGGCGGTCCTCAAGGGACCCAGTACTTC. Translation gives CASSLAGGPQGTQYF. The J gene is TRBJ2-5, the V gene TRBV13; D gene unclear. Germline V gene lookup returns CDR1 PRHDT and CDR2 FYEKMQ (reference sequence). This CDR3 has 15 residues.

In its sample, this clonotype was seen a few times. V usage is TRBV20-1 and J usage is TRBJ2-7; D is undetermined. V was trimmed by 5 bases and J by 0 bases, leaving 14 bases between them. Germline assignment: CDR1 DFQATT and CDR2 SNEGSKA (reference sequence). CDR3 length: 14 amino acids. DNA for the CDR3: TGCAGTGCTCCTCTTCGGGCAAGCTCCTACGAGCAGTACTTC. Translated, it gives CSAPLRASSYEQYF.